A selection of T cell receptor beta chains follows, all from one sample in a study of metastatic and nonmetastatic thyroid tumors. With MiXCR, TCRdb called clones anew from the PCR reads. In the table there are about 19,000 clones, about 27% of which are singletons. The sample consisted of tumor tissue. The receptor source for this set is a female donor with papillary thyroid cancer or a benign thyroid nodule (not recorded which). Some clones in this sample may be carry-over from other donors' samples. The CDR3 runs from the conserved cysteine through the conserved F or W. The D gene is left open where the match is weak. The size entry is marked missing in some rows and otherwise reads once, few, many or a size class.

>many|13|-|TRBJ2-7|TRBV19
CASSIRLTYEQYF
TGTGCCAGTAGTATTCGCTTAACCTACGAGCAGTACTTC
>-|16|-|TRBJ2-7|TRBV7-8
CASSQVRDGWSYEQYF
TGTGCCAGCAGCCAAGTCCGGGACGGATGGTCCTACGAGCAGTACTTC
>-|15|TRBD1|TRBJ1-5|TRBV6-1
CASSGDRGGNQPQHF
TGTGCCAGCAGTGGCGACAGGGGAGGCAATCAGCCCCAGCATTTT
>once|13|-|TRBJ2-7|TRBV20-1
CSEMGPSSVEQYF
TGCAGTGAAATGGGACCGTCTTCGGTTGAGCAGTACTTC
>many|13|-|TRBJ2-5|TRBV18
CASSPPNQETQYF
TGTGCCAGCTCACCCCCCAACCAAGAGACCCAGTACTTC
>-|15|-|TRBJ1-2|TRBV7-2
CASSKLAGANYGYTF
TGTGCCAGCAGCAAATTGGCAGGTGCTAACTATGGCTACACCTTC
>many|12|-|TRBJ2-5|TRBV18
CASSPGGETQYF
TGTGCCAGCTCCCCCGGGGGAGAGACCCAGTACTTC
>-|10|-|TRBJ2-1|TRBV28
CAISLYEQFF
TGTGCCATCAGTCTGTATGAGCAGTTCTTC
>medium-sized|12|-|TRBJ2-2|TRBV6-2/TRBV6-3
CASSYATGELFF
TGTGCCAGCAGTTACGCCACCGGGGAGCTGTTTTTT
>-|17|TRBD1|TRBJ2-3|TRBV7-3
CASSSQRPGQGTDTQYF
TGTGCCAGCAGCAGTCAGCGACCGGGACAGGGCACAGATACGCAGTATTTT
>-|16|TRBD2|TRBJ2-7|TRBV3-1
CASSPGLEPIGKEQYF
TGTGCCAGCAGCCCGGGACTAGAACCTATCGGGAAGGAGCAGTACTTC